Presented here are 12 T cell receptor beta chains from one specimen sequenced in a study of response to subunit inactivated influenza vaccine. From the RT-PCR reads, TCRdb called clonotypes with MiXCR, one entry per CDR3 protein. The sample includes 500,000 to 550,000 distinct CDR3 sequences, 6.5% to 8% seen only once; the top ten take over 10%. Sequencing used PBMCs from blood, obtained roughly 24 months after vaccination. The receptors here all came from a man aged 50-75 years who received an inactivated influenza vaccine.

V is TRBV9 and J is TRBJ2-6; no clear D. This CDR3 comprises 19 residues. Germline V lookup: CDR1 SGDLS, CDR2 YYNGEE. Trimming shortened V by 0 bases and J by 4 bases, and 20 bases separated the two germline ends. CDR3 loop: CASSVDQASLFSGANVLTF. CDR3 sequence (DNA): TGTGCCAGCAGCGTAGACCAAGCGAGTCTTTTCTCAGGGGCCAACGTCCTGACTTTC.

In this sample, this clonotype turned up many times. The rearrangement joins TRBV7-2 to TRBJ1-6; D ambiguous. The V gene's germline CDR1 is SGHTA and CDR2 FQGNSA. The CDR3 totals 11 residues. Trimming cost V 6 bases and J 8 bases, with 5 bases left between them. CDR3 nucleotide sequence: TGTGCCAGCAGTCGAGATTCACCCCTCCACTTT. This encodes CASSRDSPLHF.

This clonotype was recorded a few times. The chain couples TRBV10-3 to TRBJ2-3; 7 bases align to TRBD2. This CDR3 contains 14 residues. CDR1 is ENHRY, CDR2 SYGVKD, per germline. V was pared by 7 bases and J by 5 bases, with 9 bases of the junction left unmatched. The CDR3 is CAIKSWERGDTQYF. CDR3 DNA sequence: TGTGCCATCAAATCGTGGGAGCGGGGAGATACGCAGTATTTT.

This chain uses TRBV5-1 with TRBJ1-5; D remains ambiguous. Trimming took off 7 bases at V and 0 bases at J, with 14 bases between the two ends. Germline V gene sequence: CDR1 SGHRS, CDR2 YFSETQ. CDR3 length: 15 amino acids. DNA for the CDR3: TGCGCCAGCCGCCCGGACGGGTATAGCAATCAGCCCCAGCATTTT. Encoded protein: CASRPDGYSNQPQHF.

CDR3 sequence (DNA): TGTGCCATCAGCGGTAGGGGACAGCCTTCTGGGGCCAACGTCCTGACTTTC. Translating it yields CAISGRGQPSGANVLTF. J is TRBJ2-6 and V is TRBV10-3, with 7 bases matching TRBD1. Germline CDR1 is ENHRY and CDR2 is SYGVKD. The CDR3 covers 17 residues. With 6 bases clipped from V and 1 base from J, the junction kept 9 bases outside the gene matches.

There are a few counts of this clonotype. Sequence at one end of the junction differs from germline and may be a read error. The CDR3: CASREGREVHEQYF. In nucleotides, the CDR3 is TGTGCCAGCAGAGAAGGCCGGGAAGTACACGAGCAGTACTTC. The chain joins TRBV6-1 to TRBJ2-7; the D gene is possibly TRBD2 (5 bases). Germline loops: CDR1 MNHNS, CDR2 SASEGT. The CDR3 is 14 residues long.

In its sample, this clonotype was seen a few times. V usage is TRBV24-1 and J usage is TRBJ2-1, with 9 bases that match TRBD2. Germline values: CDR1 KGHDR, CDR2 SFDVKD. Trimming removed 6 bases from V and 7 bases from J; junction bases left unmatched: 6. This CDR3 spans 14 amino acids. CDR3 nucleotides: TGTGCCACCAGTCACGCGGGGGGGAAGAATGAGCAGTTCTTC. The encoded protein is CATSHAGGKNEQFF.

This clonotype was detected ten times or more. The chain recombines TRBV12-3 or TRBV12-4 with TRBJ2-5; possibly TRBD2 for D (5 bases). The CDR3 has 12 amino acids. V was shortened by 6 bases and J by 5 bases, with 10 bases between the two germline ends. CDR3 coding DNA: TGTGCCAGCAGCGCGGGTGGGGAGACCCAGTACTTC. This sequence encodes CASSAGGETQYF.

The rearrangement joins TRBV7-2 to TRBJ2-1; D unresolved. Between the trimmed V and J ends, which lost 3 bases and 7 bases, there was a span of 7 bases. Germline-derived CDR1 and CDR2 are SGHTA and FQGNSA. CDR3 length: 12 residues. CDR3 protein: CASSFGYNEQFF. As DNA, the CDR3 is TGTGCCAGCAGCTTTGGGTATAATGAGCAGTTCTTC.

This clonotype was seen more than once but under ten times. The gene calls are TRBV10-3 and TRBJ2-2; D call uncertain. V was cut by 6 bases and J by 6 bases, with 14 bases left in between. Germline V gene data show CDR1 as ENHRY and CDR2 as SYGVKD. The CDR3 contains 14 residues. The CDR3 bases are TGTGCCATCAGGGGCGACGTGGGTGCCGGGGAGCTGTTTTTT. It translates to CAIRGDVGAGELFF.

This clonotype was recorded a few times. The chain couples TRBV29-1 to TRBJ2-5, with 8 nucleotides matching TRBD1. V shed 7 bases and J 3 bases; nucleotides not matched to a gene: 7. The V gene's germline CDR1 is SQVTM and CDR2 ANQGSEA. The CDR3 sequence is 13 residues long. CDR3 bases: TGCAGCGCGATCGCGACAGGGGAAGAGACCCAGTACTTC. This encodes CSAIATGEETQYF. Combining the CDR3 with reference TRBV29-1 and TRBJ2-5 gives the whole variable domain SAVISQKPSRDICQRGTSLTIQCQVDSQVTMMFWYRQQPGQSLTLIATANQGSEATYESGFVIDKFPISRPNLTFSTLTVSNMSPEDSSIYLCSAIATGEETQYFGPGTRLLVL.

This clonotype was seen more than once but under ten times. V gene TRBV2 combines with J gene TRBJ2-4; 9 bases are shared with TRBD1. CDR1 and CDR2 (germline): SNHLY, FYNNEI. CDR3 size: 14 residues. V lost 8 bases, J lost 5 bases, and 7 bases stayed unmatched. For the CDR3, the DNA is TGTGCCAGCGGGGACAGGGTAGGCCAAAACATTCAGTACTTC. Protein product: CASGDRVGQNIQYF. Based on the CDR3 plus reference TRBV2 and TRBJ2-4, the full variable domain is EPEVTQTPSHQVTQMGQEVILRCVPISNHLYFYWYRQILGQKVEFLVSFYNNEISEKSEIFDDQFSVERPDGSNFTLKIRSTKLEDSAMYFCASGDRVGQNIQYFGAGTRLSVL.